These T cell receptor beta chains were read from a single sample in a study of T cell responses to AZD1222 COVID-19 vaccine. Method: immunoSEQ multiplex PCR; TCRdb's copy keeps in-frame clones and lacks some. The table shows about 81,000 clones, with about nine tenths occurring only once. Sequenced here: peripheral blood, sampled 28 days after the second AZD1222 dose. These receptors were taken from an adult who received the AZD1222 COVID-19 vaccine. CDR3s include the opening cysteine and the closing phenylalanine or tryptophan. The D gene is left open where the match is weak. Not every row has a clone size; where given, it reads once, few, many or a size class.

size	V	J	D	DNA	CDR3
.	TRBV30	TRBJ1-4	.	TGTGCCTGTGAGAGTCCCAATGAAAAACTGTTTTTT	CACESPNEKLFF
.	TRBV5-6	TRBJ2-5	TRBD2	TGTGCCAGCAGAACTAGCGGGGGAATACGGACCCAGTACTTC	CASRTSGGIRTQYF
.	TRBV6-5	TRBJ2-7	.	TGTGCCAGCGGGGGAGGCCACTACGAGCAGTACTTC	CASGGGHYEQYF
.	TRBV6-5	TRBJ1-1	.	TGTGCCAGCAGTCGGGACCTCGGCTCTGAAGCTTTCTTT	CASSRDLGSEAFF
once	TRBV6-5	TRBJ1-2	.	TGTGCCAGCAGTCTAATAGGTGATGGTGGCTACACCTTC	CASSLIGDGGYTF
.	TRBV7-8	TRBJ1-5	.	TGTGCCAGCAGCCCCGGGGGGAATCAGCCCCAGCATTTT	CASSPGGNQPQHF
.	TRBV9	TRBJ2-1	TRBD2	TGTGCCAGCAGCGTAGGGGGACTAGCAGGTCCTGTTGAGCAGTTCTTC	CASSVGGLAGPVEQFF
.	TRBV3-1/TRBV3-2	TRBJ1-6	TRBD1	TGTGCCAGCAGCACCCCGGACAGGGGAGCACCCCTCCACTTT	CASSTPDRGAPLHF
.	TRBV28	TRBJ1-6	.	TGTGCCAGCTCCCGTGGGTCACCCCTCCACTTT	CASSRGSPLHF
.	TRBV5-1	TRBJ1-4	TRBD1	TGCGCCAGCAGCTTTCGACAGGGCGGAACTAATGAAAAACTGTTTTTT	CASSFRQGGTNEKLFF
.	TRBV6-2/TRBV6-3	TRBJ1-2	.	TGTGCCAGCAGTCACTCCCGGGACAATAAGGTGTGCACCTTC	CASSHSRDNKVCTF
.	TRBV28	TRBJ1-5	.	TGTGCCAGCACTACTTGGGGAGGGGCTCAGCCCCAGCATTTT	CASTTWGGAQPQHF
.	TRBV19	TRBJ1-1	.	TGTGCCAGTAGTATAGACGGTGACAGGATTCCTGAAGCTTTCTTT	CASSIDGDRIPEAFF
.	TRBV28	TRBJ2-2	.	TGTGCCAGTTGGGGCAGGGTTAACACCGGGGAGCTGTTTTTT	CASWGRVNTGELFF
.	TRBV19	TRBJ1-1	.	TGTGCCAGTAGTATACAGGGGATCGCTGAAGCTTTCTTT	CASSIQGIAEAFF
.	TRBV6-2/TRBV6-3	TRBJ2-1	.	TGTGCCAGCAGTTACTCTGGCGGGCGGGGAATCTACAATGAGCAGTTCTTC	CASSYSGGRGIYNEQFF
.	TRBV24-1	TRBJ2-3	TRBD2	TGTGCCACCAGTCCTGCGGGGGGGGGAGGCACAGATACGCAGTATTTT	CATSPAGGGGTDTQYF
.	TRBV5-1	TRBJ2-3	TRBD2	TGCGCCAGCAGCGTCGAGCGGGGGGTAGCAGATACGCAGTATTTT	CASSVERGVADTQYF
.	TRBV6-5	TRBJ1-1	.	TGTGCCAGCAGGCAGACAGGCCCTATGGAAGCTTTCTTT	CASRQTGPMEAFF
.	TRBV5-4	TRBJ1-2	.	TGTGCCAGCAGCTCGGCGGGTAGGGATGGCTACACCTTC	CASSSAGRDGYTF
.	TRBV5-4	TRBJ1-2	.	TGTGCCAGCATGGGGGACGGTACTAACTATGGCTACACCTTC	CASMGDGTNYGYTF
.	TRBV5-1	TRBJ1-2	TRBD1	TGCGCCAGCAGCCCCGGACAGGGGAGACACTATGGCTACACCTTC	CASSPGQGRHYGYTF
.	TRBV9	TRBJ1-3	.	TGTGCCAGCAGCGCCCGCACAGGGCTCGGAAACACCATATATTTT	CASSARTGLGNTIYF
.	TRBV30	TRBJ2-1	TRBD2	TGTGCCTGGAGTGTACAGCGGGGGGGGTACAATGAGCAGTTCTTC	CAWSVQRGGYNEQFF
.	TRBV5-1	TRBJ2-6	.	TGCGCCAGCAGCTACCGCATCCTCTCTGGGGCCAACGTCCTGACTTTC	CASSYRILSGANVLTF
.	TRBV7-7	TRBJ1-6	TRBD1	TGTGCTAGCAGCTCGCCGGGACAGGCTAATTCACCCCTCCACTTT	CASSSPGQANSPLHF
.	TRBV7-8	TRBJ1-2	.	TGTGCCAGCAGCTATCGACAGACAACTAACTATGGCTACACCTTC	CASSYRQTTNYGYTF
.	TRBV5-6	TRBJ1-1	.	TGTGCCAGCAGCCGAACCACTGAAGCTTTCTTT	CASSRTTEAFF
.	TRBV18	TRBJ1-1	.	TGTGCCAGCTCCCTGACACCCATGAACACTGAAGCTTTCTTT	CASSLTPMNTEAFF
once	TRBV7-2	TRBJ1-6	.	TGTGCCAGCACCCAGGACAGCTCTAATTCACCCCTCCACTTT	CASTQDSSNSPLHF
.	TRBV3-1/TRBV3-2	TRBJ1-5	.	TGTGCCAGCAGCCAAGATGAAAGGCAGCCCCAGCATTTT	CASSQDERQPQHF
.	TRBV4-2	TRBJ2-3	.	TGTGCCAGCAGCCAAGGCGGCAGTAGTCCCACAGATACGCAGTATTTT	CASSQGGSSPTDTQYF
.	TRBV28	TRBJ1-5	TRBD1	TGTGCCAGCAGTGGAGGACAGGTGAGAAATCAGCCCCAGCATTTT	CASSGGQVRNQPQHF
.	TRBV3-1/TRBV3-2	TRBJ2-7	.	TGTGCCAGCAGCCTCCGGGACGGAAACTACGAGCAGTACTTC	CASSLRDGNYEQYF
once	TRBV7-2	TRBJ1-2	.	TGTGCCAACAAGATCGGACCCGGAGGTGGCTACACCTTC	CANKIGPGGGYTF
once	TRBV4-1	TRBJ1-5	.	TGCGCCAGCAGCCAAGAAGCCGGGGGCACTCAGCCCCAGCATTTT	CASSQEAGGTQPQHF
.	TRBV19	TRBJ2-7	TRBD1	TGTGCCAGTAGTAGGACAGGGGGAACCTACGAGCAGTACTTC	CASSRTGGTYEQYF
.	TRBV10-3	TRBJ1-1	TRBD1	TGTGCCATCAGTTCCACAGGGACAGCGAACACTGAAGCTTTCTTT	CAISSTGTANTEAFF
once	TRBV12-3/TRBV12-4	TRBJ1-5	.	TGTGCCAGCGGAGGGACTTATCAGCCCCAGCATTTT	CASGGTYQPQHF
.	TRBV27	TRBJ2-2	TRBD2	TGTGCCAGCAGAACCCTAGCGGGGAGGACCGGGGAGCTGTTTTTT	CASRTLAGRTGELFF
.	TRBV3-1/TRBV3-2	TRBJ1-2	.	TGTGCCAGCAGCCAAGATGTTGAGGGAGGGGTAAACTATGGCTACACCTTC	CASSQDVEGGVNYGYTF
.	TRBV9	TRBJ2-1	TRBD2	TGTGCCAGCAGCGTGGGTTCTGCGGGGGGCTTGAATGAGCAGTTCTTC	CASSVGSAGGLNEQFF
.	TRBV27	TRBJ1-5	.	TGTGCCACCTGGGCGAGGGGAGGGGATCAGCCCCAGCATTTT	CATWARGGDQPQHF
.	TRBV2	TRBJ1-2	.	TGTGCCAGCACGCCGGGGGGGGTAGACAGACCATCATATGGCTACACCTTC	CASTPGGVDRPSYGYTF
.	TRBV4-1	TRBJ2-3	TRBD1	TGCGCCAGCAGCCTCAGACAGGGCCCAGATACGCAGTATTTT	CASSLRQGPDTQYF
.	TRBV19	TRBJ1-2	TRBD1	TGTGCCAGTAGTTCAGACAGGGGGATAGGCTACACCTTC	CASSSDRGIGYTF
once	TRBV6-5	TRBJ2-3	TRBD2	TGTGCCAGCAGTTATTCAGCGGGGGGTAAGACGGATACGCAGTATTTT	CASSYSAGGKTDTQYF
once	TRBV6-5	TRBJ2-3	TRBD2	TGTGCCAGCCGGGGGGGGTTGAGGGCAGATACGCAGTATTTT	CASRGGLRADTQYF
.	TRBV9	TRBJ1-2	.	TGTGCCAGCAGCGTAGTGGCCAGGGGCTATGGCTACACCTTC	CASSVVARGYGYTF
few	TRBV5-1	TRBJ2-5	.	TGCGCCAGCAGCTTGTTCTCTCCTTCTGGGGCCCAGTACTTC	CASSLFSPSGAQYF